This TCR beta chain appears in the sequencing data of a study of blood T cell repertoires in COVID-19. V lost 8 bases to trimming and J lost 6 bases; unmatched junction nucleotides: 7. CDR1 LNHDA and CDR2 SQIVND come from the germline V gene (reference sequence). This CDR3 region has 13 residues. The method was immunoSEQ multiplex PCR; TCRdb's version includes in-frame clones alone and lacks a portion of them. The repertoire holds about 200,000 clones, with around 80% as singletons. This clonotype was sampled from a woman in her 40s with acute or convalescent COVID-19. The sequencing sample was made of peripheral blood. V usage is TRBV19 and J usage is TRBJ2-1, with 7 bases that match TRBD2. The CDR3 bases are TGTGCCAGTGGGGTGGCGGGGGTCAATGAGCAGTTCTTC. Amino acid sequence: CASGVAGVNEQFF.